The 16 T cell receptor beta chains listed next were all sequenced from one sample in a study of blood T cell repertoires in COVID-19 (TCRdb year 2020). Library method: the immunoSEQ multiplex PCR assay. Not all clones reach the TCRdb copy of this immuneACCESS table, which keeps in-frame sequences only. Checked studies attribute under half of the gap to unresolved V genes and leave the rest unexplained. The sample profile shows 200,000 to 250,000 clones; approximately 83% of them were found once. The ten largest make up under 3.5% of the sample. Sequences were obtained from PBMCs or T cells enriched from blood (not recorded which). All receptors come from a woman aged 60 to 75 who had recovered from COVID-19.

This rearrangement joins TRBV7-2 to TRBJ2-3, with D perhaps TRBD2 (6 bases). The CDR3 contains 15 residues. CDR1 is SGHTA and CDR2 is FQGNSA in the germline V gene. V was clipped by 3 bases and J by 6 bases, with 16 bases between them. The CDR3 nucleotides read TGTGCCAGCAGCTTCGTCGCCGGGAGCCCGGATACGCAGTATTTT. Translating it yields CASSFVAGSPDTQYF.

CDR3 nucleotide sequence: TGTGCCAGCAGCAACTCAGGGGGCATGAACACTGAAGCTTTCTTT. This sequence encodes CASSNSGGMNTEAFF. V usage is TRBV25-1 and J usage is TRBJ1-1, with 8 bases matching TRBD1. The CDR3 is 15 residues long. V shed 6 bases and J 0 bases; nucleotides not matched to a gene: 6. Looked up from germline, CDR1 is MGHDK and CDR2 is SYGVNS.

The chain combines TRBV19 with TRBJ1-1, with 7 bases that match TRBD1. The CDR3 is 12 amino acids. Trimming cost V 7 bases and J 2 bases; bases outside gene matches: 1. Per germline, CDR1 LNHDA and CDR2 SQIVND (reference sequence). In DNA, the CDR3 is TGTGCCAGTAACAGGGGTAACACTGAAGCTTTCTTT. Translation gives CASNRGNTEAFF.

The V call is TRBV5-8, the J call TRBJ1-2; the match to TRBD1 covers 8 bases. With V trimmed by 5 bases and J by 1 base, 7 bases remained unmatched. The germline CDR1 and CDR2 sequences are SGHTS and YDEGEE. CDR3 length: 15 amino acids. The CDR3 spells CASSSPGQDNYGYTF. The DNA of the CDR3 is TGTGCCAGCAGTTCCCCGGGACAGGATAACTATGGCTACACCTTC. The full variable domain, rest sourced from reference TRBV5-8 and TRBJ1-2, is EAGVTQSPTHLIKTRGQQATLRCSPISGHTSVYWYQQALGLGLQFLLWYDEGEERNRGNFPPRFSGRQFPNYSSELNVNALELEDSALYLCASSSPGQDNYGYTFGSGTRLTVV.

This clone was seen once. This CDR3 reads CASSWTGGARNEKLFF. The DNA for the CDR3 is TGTGCCAGCAGCTGGACAGGGGGCGCAAGGAATGAAAAACTGTTTTTT. The chain recombines TRBV7-9 with TRBJ1-4; the match to TRBD1 covers 11 bases. Trimming took 4 bases from V and 5 from J; bases not matched to a gene: 6. The CDR3 length is 16 residues. Per the germline V gene, CDR1 is SEHNR and CDR2 is FQNEAQ (reference sequence).

This chain uses TRBV19 with TRBJ2-1; TRBD1 agrees at 7 bases. V trimming: 5 bases; J trimming: 6 bases; junction bases outside the gene matches: 4. Germline CDR1 LNHDA, CDR2 SQIVND (reference sequence). The CDR3 totals 13 residues. DNA for the CDR3: TGTGCCAGTAGTTCAGGGGGAACCAATGAGCAGTTCTTC. This translates into CASSSGGTNEQFF.

The gene calls are TRBV18 and TRBJ1-2, with 8 bases fitting TRBD1. The CDR3 loop spans 15 amino acids. Germline V gene data show CDR1 as KGHSH and CDR2 as LQKENI. V dropped 6 bases and J dropped 7; count of bases not matched to a gene: 13. The DNA of the CDR3 is TGTGCCAGCTCGCCTTCAGACAGGGGACGAGGTGGCTACACCTTC. This codes for CASSPSDRGRGGYTF.

On this clone itself: Other DNA sequences in the same sample also yield this CDR3. The V and J genes are TRBV7-3 and TRBJ2-2; 10 bases agree with TRBD1. The V gene end was trimmed by 2 bases and the J gene end by 7 bases; junction bases not matched to a gene: 4. The CDR3 runs 15 residues. From germline, CDR1 is SGHTA and CDR2 FQGTGA. This chain's CDR3 is CASSLGGQGNGELFF. CDR3 DNA: TGTGCCAGCAGCTTAGGGGGACAGGGGAACGGGGAGCTGTTTTTT.

The chain joins TRBV2 to TRBJ2-3; no clear D. The CDR3 extends over 13 amino acids. Germline V gene lookup returns CDR1 SNHLY and CDR2 FYNNEI. Trimming shortened V by 2 bases and J by 6 bases, and 9 bases separated the two germline ends. The CDR3 is CASSESPLDTQYF. The CDR3 region has the DNA TGTGCCAGCAGTGAAAGCCCGCTGGATACGCAGTATTTT.

The chain combines TRBV3-1 (or the pseudogene TRBV3-2) with TRBJ1-5; D unclear. Trimming removed 4 bases from V and 5 bases from J, with 9 bases in between. The germline V gene has CDR1 LGHDT and CDR2 YNNKEL (reference sequence). The CDR3 is 13 residues long. CDR3 protein: CASSLARDQPQHF. CDR3 coding DNA: TGTGCCAGCAGCCTGGCCCGGGATCAGCCCCAGCATTTT.

The V call is TRBV18, the J call TRBJ1-1; D unclear. CDR3 length: 16 amino acids. V lost 5 bases, J lost 10 bases, and 26 bases lay in between. Germline V gene lookup returns CDR1 KGHSH and CDR2 LQKENI. The CDR3 loop reads CASSSLLGYQDRGAFF. CDR3 DNA: TGTGCCAGCTCATCACTGTTGGGTTATCAAGACCGAGGAGCTTTCTTT.

The chain carries TRBV6-5 and TRBJ2-2; TRBD2 might be the D (5 bases). V was clipped by 4 bases and J by 7 bases, with 13 bases between them. Germline V gene sequence: CDR1 MNHEY, CDR2 SVGAGI. The CDR3 is 14 residues long. CDR3 region: CASSSRLSGGELFF. CDR3 nucleotide sequence: TGTGCCAGCAGTTCCCGACTAAGTGGCGGGGAGCTGTTTTTT.

V gene TRBV7-9 combines with J gene TRBJ1-4, with D hard to call. The ends were cut back, 6 bases at V and 4 bases at J, with 18 bases in the middle. This CDR3 region has 16 residues. Per germline, CDR1 SEHNR and CDR2 FQNEAQ (reference sequence). The CDR3 coding sequence is TGTGCCAGCAGAGTCCGAAAAGTAGCTTTTAATGAAAAACTGTTTTTT. Translated, it gives CASRVRKVAFNEKLFF.

This clone appeared a single time. This sequence joins TRBV5-5 and TRBJ1-1, with D possibly TRBD1 on 6 matching bases. Deletions cut 0 bases from V and 3 bases from J, with 6 bases between. Looked up from germline, CDR1 is SGHKS and CDR2 is YYEKEE (reference sequence). The CDR3 extends over 13 amino acids. CDR3 region: CASSLAGDTEAFF. The CDR3 coding sequence is TGTGCCAGCAGCTTGGCAGGGGACACTGAAGCTTTCTTT.

The rearrangement uses TRBV2 and TRBJ2-6, with a tentative D call TRBD1 (5 bases). The CDR3 is made up of 16 amino acids. The ends were cut back, 0 bases at V and 4 bases at J, with 10 bases in the middle. Germline CDR1 SNHLY, CDR2 FYNNEI. CDR3: CASSEATRVGANVLTF. The CDR3 coding sequence is TGTGCCAGCAGTGAAGCGACCAGGGTAGGGGCCAACGTCCTGACTTTC.

The rearrangement links TRBV7-2 to TRBJ1-2; tentative D call: TRBD1 (6 bases). V gave up 5 bases and J gave up 4 bases, with 20 bases separating them. CDR1 is SGHTA, CDR2 FQGNSA, per germline. This CDR3 region has 16 residues. CDR3 DNA: TGTGCCAGCAGCAAACCGCGAGGGGGAAGAGGCTATGGCTACACCTTC. Encoded protein: CASSKPRGGRGYGYTF.